The 4 T cell receptor beta chains in this list originate from one sample, sequenced in a study of brain T cells in children with intractable seizures. Sequenced by immunoSEQ multiplex PCR; TCRdb stores in-frame clones only, minus some. The sample yields fewer than 50,000 clones, 90% seen once. The specimen comprised peripheral blood, sampled at surgery. These receptors all stem from a girl aged 2 to 9 with tuberous sclerosis and intractable seizures.

V gene TRBV24-1 combines with J gene TRBJ2-5, with D possibly matching TRBD1 (5 bases). The CDR3 extends over 17 amino acids. V lost 1 base, J lost 1 base, and 15 bases lay in between. Germline V gene sequence: CDR1 KGHDR, CDR2 SFDVKD. CDR3 DNA sequence: TGTGCCACCAGTGATTTCTCGGACACCGGACCCCAAGAGACCCAGTACTTC. This sequence encodes CATSDFSDTGPQETQYF.

J is TRBJ1-1 and V is TRBV3-1 (or the pseudogene TRBV3-2); D possibly corresponds to TRBD1 (5 bases). CDR1 LGHDT and CDR2 YNNKEL come from the germline V gene (reference sequence). The CDR3 has 17 amino acids. V was cut by 0 bases and J by 5 bases, with 19 bases left in between. The CDR3 here is CASSQELSAGTGTEAFF. The CDR3 DNA sequence: TGTGCCAGCAGCCAAGAACTGAGCGCAGGGACGGGGACTGAAGCTTTCTTT.

This clone is a singleton in its sample. J is TRBJ1-1 and V is TRBV30; TRBD1 agrees at 8 bases. This CDR3 has 12 amino acids. The trim removed 5 bases at V and 1 base at J, leaving 0 bases unmatched. Germline V CDR1 and CDR2: GTSNPN, SVGIG (reference sequence). The CDR3 DNA follows: TGTGCCTGGGGACAGGGGAACACTGAAGCTTTCTTT. Protein sequence: CAWGQGNTEAFF.

This chain's CDR3 is CASSLRAGIAKNIQYF. The CDR3 DNA is TGCGCCAGCAGCTTGAGGGCAGGCATAGCCAAAAACATTCAGTACTTC. The rearrangement joins TRBV5-1 to TRBJ2-4; the D is unclear. V was cut by 1 base and J by 0 bases, with 11 bases left in between. Germline lookup yields CDR1 SGHRS and CDR2 YFSETQ. The CDR3 covers 16 residues.